This paragraph reports one T cell receptor (beta chain). This sample is part of a study of shared clonotypes between healthy human individuals. About the study: The cohort had two women and a few men, ages 18 to 49.

Ten immunoSEQ deep assay plates served to sequence unsorted PBMC DNA. The method was immunoSEQ multiplex PCR; TCRdb's version includes in-frame clones alone and lacks a portion of them. The data hold around 500,000 clones, with 70% to 80% observed a single time. With 1 base removed from V and 7 bases from J, the gap between germline ends came to 10 bases. This CDR3 is 13 amino acids long. CDR1 is MNHEY and CDR2 is SMNVEV in the germline V gene (reference sequence). This chain connects TRBV27 to TRBJ1-1; D is perhaps TRBD1 (5 bases). The sample was PBMCs. The sequence was obtained from a woman in her 40s in good health. Some clones in this sample may be carry-over from other donors' samples. The CDR3 loop reads CASSLLGGDEAFF. The CDR3 DNA follows: TGTGCCAGCAGTTTATTGGGAGGGGATGAAGCTTTCTTT.